Listed here are 16 T cell receptor beta chains from one sample, sequenced in a study of cytomegalovirus exposure and HLA in healthy donors. Use of 60 Vbeta and 13 Jbeta primers characterized the PCR. This table comes from immunoSEQ multiplex PCR, and its TCRdb copy is limited to in-frame clones, with some not included. This sample has over 130,000 clones; 65% to 90% occur once, and the top ten carry 1.2%. The sample was PBMCs. The receptors here all came from a female donor in good health and CMV-seronegative.

The chain recombines TRBV6-5 with TRBJ2-1, with 11 bases identical to TRBD2. CDR3 length: 15 amino acids. The V segment lost 4 bases and the J segment 4 bases; nucleotides outside the gene matches: 3. Germline CDR1 is MNHEY and CDR2 is SVGAGI. CDR3 bases: TGTGCCAGCAGTTTACTAGCGGGAGCTTACAATGAGCAGTTCTTC. Protein sequence: CASSLLAGAYNEQFF.

This clone was counted between two and nine times. V and J are TRBV7-2 and TRBJ2-5, with D unclear. Germline CDR1 SGHTA, CDR2 FQGNSA. V shed 1 base and J shed 5 bases, with 5 bases lying between them. The CDR3 covers 12 residues. The chain's CDR3 is CASSLVAETQYF. CDR3 bases: TGTGCCAGCAGCTTAGTAGCTGAGACCCAGTACTTC.

This clone was seen once. This chain links TRBV6-1 with TRBJ2-7; tentatively, D is TRBD1 (6 bases). Germline CDR1 and CDR2: MNHNS and SASEGT. This CDR3 region has 13 residues. Trimming pared 11 bases from V and 4 bases from J, leaving 18 bases between. The CDR3 is CAAGVSDLYEQYF. CDR3 DNA: TGTGCCGCAGGGGTTAGCGATCTATACGAGCAGTACTTC.

The chain links TRBV19 to TRBJ2-1; 14 bases are a match to TRBD2. V dropped 5 bases and J dropped 14; count of bases not matched to a gene: 14. CDR1 is LNHDA, CDR2 SQIVND, per germline (reference sequence). The CDR3 has 16 amino acids. The CDR3 DNA follows: TGTGCCAGTAGTGTGCGACTAGCGGGAGGGCCAGAAAAGGAGTTCTTC. It yields the protein CASSVRLAGGPEKEFF.

The rearrangement joins TRBV18 to TRBJ1-3; D might be TRBD1 (6 bases). The CDR3 is 18 residues long. Germline CDR1 is KGHSH and CDR2 is LQKENI. Between the trimmed V and J ends, which lost 3 bases and 3 bases, there was a span of 21 bases. CDR3 sequence: CASSPRVERDISGNTIYF. The CDR3 region has the DNA TGTGCCAGCTCACCTCGAGTGGAACGGGACATCAGTGGAAACACCATATATTTT.

About this clone: At one boundary the junction diverges from the germline segment, which might be a read error. The V call is TRBV7-2, the J call TRBJ2-5, with D unclear. The J call may be mistaken, given a closer DNA end match to TRBJ2-7. CDR1 and CDR2 (germline): SGHTA, FQGNSA. The CDR3 is 12 residues long. DNA for the CDR3: TGTGCCAGCAGTTTAGACTGGGGCGAGCAGTACTTC. It is translated as CASSLDWGEQYF.

This sequence joins TRBV29-1 and TRBJ2-5; 7 positions match TRBD2. Germline V gene data show CDR1 as SQVTM and CDR2 as ANQGSEA. V was clipped by 3 bases and J by 5 bases; unmatched bases: 6. The CDR3 spans 13 residues. Here the CDR3 DNA reads TGCAGCGTTGAGGTGGGAGGGTGGGAGACCCAGTACTTC. Translated: CSVEVGGWETQYF.

The genes are TRBV27 and TRBJ1-1; perhaps TRBD1 as D (5 bases). In germline, CDR1 is MNHEY, CDR2 SMNVEV (reference sequence). The CDR3 extends over 13 amino acids. Trimming removed 5 bases from V and 5 bases from J, with 12 bases in between. For the CDR3, the DNA is TGTGCCAGCAGTACCCGGGGGGGTACTGAAGCTTTCTTT. As protein: CASSTRGGTEAFF.

Only a few counts were recorded for this clone. The CDR3 region is CATRQGGGELFF. CDR3 DNA: TGTGCCACGCGACAGGGCGGCGGGGAGCTGTTTTTT. The chain is built from TRBV28 and TRBJ2-2, with 7 bases fitting TRBD1. The CDR3 extends over 12 amino acids. J was trimmed by 7 bases and V by 10 bases; bases with no gene match: 6. Per germline, CDR1 MDHEN and CDR2 SYDVKM.

This chain connects TRBV6-1 to TRBJ1-2; 8 bases fit TRBD1. Germline CDR1 reads MNHNS; CDR2 reads SASEGT. The V gene end was trimmed by 4 bases and the J gene end by 7 bases; junction bases not matched to a gene: 11. The CDR3 runs to 15 residues. CDR3 amino acids: CASSGRTGLPSGYTF. The CDR3 DNA is TGTGCCAGCAGTGGTAGGACAGGGCTTCCCTCTGGCTACACCTTC.

The chain is built from TRBV5-1 and TRBJ2-7; 7 positions match TRBD1. The CDR3 has 14 amino acids. Germline loops: CDR1 SGHRS, CDR2 YFSETQ. V lost 3 bases, J lost 6 bases, and 9 bases stayed unmatched. The CDR3 loop reads CASSSRDRSLEQYF. CDR3 DNA: TGCGCCAGCAGCTCCCGGGACAGATCACTCGAGCAGTACTTC.

The chain carries TRBV28 and TRBJ1-2; D not resolved. From germline, CDR1 is MDHEN and CDR2 SYDVKM. With 5 bases removed from V and 4 bases from J, the gap between germline ends came to 20 bases. The CDR3 length is 16 residues. This CDR3 reads CASSISPPGSSYGYTF. The CDR3 coding sequence is TGTGCCAGCAGTATCTCTCCCCCGGGGTCCAGCTATGGCTACACCTTC.

The chain couples TRBV11-2 to TRBJ2-7, with 9 bases aligning to TRBD1. Germline CDR1 SGHAT, CDR2 FQNNGV. This CDR3 spans 19 amino acids. The trim removed 6 bases at V and 0 bases at J, leaving 18 bases unmatched. CDR3 amino acids: CASSSLRGFWDRDSYEQYF. DNA of the CDR3: TGTGCCAGCAGTTCACTACGGGGGTTCTGGGACAGGGACTCCTACGAGCAGTACTTC. Complete variable domain (other parts from reference TRBV11-2 and TRBJ2-7): EAGVAQSPRYKIIEKRQSVAFWCNPISGHATLYWYQQILGQGPKLLIQFQNNGVVDDSQLPKDRFSAERLKGVDSTLKIQPAKLEDSAVYLCASSSLRGFWDRDSYEQYFGPGTRLTVT.

The rearrangement links TRBV6-5 to TRBJ2-7; TRBD2 agrees at 10 bases. Germline CDR1 and CDR2: MNHEY and SVGAGI. This CDR3 spans 15 amino acids. The junction had 5 bases not matched to a gene; V was cut back by 4 bases and J by 2 bases. This CDR3 reads CASSSIAGGTYEQYF. In nucleotides, the CDR3 is TGTGCCAGCAGTTCTATAGCGGGAGGCACCTACGAGCAGTACTTC.

The chain has TRBV5-6 and TRBJ1-5, with D tentatively TRBD1 (6 bases). CDR3 length: 16 amino acids. Germline V CDR1 and CDR2: SGHDT, YYEEEE. V lost 4 bases to trimming and J lost 2 bases, with 16 bases between them. DNA of the CDR3: TGTGCCAGCAGCCGCAGGGGTTGGAATGGCAATCAGCCCCAGCATTTT. This codes for CASSRRGWNGNQPQHF. Full variable domain (missing parts from reference TRBV5-6 and TRBJ1-5): DAGVTQSPTHLIKTRGQQVTLRCSPKSGHDTVSWYQQALGQGPQFIFQYYEEEERQRGNFPDRFSGHQFPNYSSELNVNALLLGDSALYLCASSRRGWNGNQPQHFGDGTRLSIL.

The chain combines TRBV29-1 with TRBJ1-2; TRBD1 might be the D (5 bases). The CDR3 totals 12 residues. Trimming left V 2 bases short and J 1 base short, with 5 bases between. The germline gives CDR1 SQVTM, CDR2 ANQGSEA. Written as DNA, the CDR3 is TGCAGCGTTGAACAGGGTAACTATGGCTACACCTTC. Translating it yields CSVEQGNYGYTF.